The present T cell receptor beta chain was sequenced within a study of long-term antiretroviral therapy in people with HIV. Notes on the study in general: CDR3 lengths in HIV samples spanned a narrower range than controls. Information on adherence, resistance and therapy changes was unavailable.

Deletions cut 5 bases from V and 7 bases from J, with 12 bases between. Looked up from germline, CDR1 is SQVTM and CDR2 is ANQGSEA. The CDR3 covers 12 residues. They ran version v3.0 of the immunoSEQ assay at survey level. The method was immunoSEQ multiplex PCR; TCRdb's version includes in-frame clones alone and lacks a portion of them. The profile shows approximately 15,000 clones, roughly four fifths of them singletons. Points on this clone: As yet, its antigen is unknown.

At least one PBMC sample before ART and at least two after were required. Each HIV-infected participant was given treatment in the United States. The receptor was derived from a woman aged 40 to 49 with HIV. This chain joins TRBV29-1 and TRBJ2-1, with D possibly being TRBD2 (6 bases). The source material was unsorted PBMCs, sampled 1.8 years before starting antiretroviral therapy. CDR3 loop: CSVLGSGNEQFF. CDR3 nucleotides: TGCAGCGTTCTGGGTAGCGGTAATGAGCAGTTCTTC.